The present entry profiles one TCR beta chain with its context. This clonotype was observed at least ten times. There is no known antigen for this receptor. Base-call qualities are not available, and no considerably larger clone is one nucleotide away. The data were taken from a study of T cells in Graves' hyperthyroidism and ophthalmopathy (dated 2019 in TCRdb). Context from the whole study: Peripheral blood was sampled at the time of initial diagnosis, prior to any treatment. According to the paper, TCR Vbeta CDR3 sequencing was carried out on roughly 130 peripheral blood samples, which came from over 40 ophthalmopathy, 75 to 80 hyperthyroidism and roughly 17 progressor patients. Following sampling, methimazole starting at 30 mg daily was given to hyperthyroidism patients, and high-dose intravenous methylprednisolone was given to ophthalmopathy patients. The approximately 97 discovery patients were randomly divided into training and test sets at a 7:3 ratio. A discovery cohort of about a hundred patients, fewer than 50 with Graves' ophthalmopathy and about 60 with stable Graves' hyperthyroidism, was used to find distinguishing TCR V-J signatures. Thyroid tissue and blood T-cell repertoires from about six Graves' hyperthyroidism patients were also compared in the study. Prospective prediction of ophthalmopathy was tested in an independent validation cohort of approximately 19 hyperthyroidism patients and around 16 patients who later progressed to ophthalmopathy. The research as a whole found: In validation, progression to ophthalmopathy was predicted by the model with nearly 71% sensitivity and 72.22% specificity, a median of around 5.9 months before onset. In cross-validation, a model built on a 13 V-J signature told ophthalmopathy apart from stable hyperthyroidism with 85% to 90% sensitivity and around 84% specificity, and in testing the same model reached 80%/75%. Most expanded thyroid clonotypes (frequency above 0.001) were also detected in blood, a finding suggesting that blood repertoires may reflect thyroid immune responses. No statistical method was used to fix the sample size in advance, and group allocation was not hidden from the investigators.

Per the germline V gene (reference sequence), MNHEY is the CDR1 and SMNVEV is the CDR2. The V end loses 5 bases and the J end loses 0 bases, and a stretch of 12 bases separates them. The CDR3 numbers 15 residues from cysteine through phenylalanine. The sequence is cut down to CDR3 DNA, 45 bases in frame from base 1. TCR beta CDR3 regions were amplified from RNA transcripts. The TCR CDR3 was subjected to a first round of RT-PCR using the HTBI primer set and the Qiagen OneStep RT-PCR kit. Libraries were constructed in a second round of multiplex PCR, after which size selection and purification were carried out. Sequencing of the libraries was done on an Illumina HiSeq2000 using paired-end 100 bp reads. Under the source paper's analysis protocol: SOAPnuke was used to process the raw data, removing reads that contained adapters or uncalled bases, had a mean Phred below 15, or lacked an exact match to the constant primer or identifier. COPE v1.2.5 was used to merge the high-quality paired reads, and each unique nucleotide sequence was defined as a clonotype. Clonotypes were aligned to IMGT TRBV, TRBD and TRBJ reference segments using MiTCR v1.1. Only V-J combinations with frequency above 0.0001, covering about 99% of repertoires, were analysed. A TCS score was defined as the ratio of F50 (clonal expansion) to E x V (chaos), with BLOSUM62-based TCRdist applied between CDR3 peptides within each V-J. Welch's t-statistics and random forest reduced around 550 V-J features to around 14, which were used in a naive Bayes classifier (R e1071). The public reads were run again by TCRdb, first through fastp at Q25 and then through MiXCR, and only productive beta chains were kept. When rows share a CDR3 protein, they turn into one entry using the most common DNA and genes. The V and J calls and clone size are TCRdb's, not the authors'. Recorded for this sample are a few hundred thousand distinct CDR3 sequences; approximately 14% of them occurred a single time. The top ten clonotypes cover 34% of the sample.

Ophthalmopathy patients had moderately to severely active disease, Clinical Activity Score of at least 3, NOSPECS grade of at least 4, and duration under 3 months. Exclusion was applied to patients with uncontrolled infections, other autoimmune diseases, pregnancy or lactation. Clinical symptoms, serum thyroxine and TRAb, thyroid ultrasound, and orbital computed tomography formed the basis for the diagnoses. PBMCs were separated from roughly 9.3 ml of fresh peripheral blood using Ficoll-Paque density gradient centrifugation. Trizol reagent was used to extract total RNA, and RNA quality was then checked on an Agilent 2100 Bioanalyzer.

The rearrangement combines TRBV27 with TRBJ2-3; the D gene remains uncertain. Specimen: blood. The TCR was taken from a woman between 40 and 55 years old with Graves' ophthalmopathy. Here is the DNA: TGTGCCAGCAGTCCCCGGTGGGGAAGCACAGATACGCAGTATTTT. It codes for CASSPRWGSTDTQYF.